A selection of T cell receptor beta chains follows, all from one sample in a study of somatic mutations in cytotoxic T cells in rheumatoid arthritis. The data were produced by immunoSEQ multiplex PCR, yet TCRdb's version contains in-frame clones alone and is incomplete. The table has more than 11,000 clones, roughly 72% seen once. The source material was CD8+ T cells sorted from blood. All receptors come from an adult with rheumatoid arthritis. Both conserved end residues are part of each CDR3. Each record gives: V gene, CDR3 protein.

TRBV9	CASSVGKGRTEAFF
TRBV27	CASSSTNEAFF
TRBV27	CASSLKGEGYGYTF
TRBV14	CASSSQGALATEAFF
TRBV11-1	CASSLRAGRNTEAFF
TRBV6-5	CASSNRGLHYEQYF
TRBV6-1	CASRPLAGGTGELFF
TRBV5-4	CASSLAGTKGHGYTF
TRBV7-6	CASSFRGPGEQFF
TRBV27	CASSFRHDSNQPQHF
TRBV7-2	CASSPNRVDTEAFF
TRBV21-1	CASSKLSGRRTNYGYTF
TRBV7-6	CASSSRSSTDTQYF
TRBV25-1	CASSESGWTPSHYGYTF
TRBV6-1	CASSEPPRVGYEKLFF
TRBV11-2	CASSFGQGALTDTQYF
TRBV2	CASKGRDTGSYEQYF
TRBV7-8	CASTSGGSHYEQYF
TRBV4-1	CASSPITLGEQYF
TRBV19	CASSIGRNRDRPYEQYF
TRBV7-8	CASSSRLTGSNQPQHF
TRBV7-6	CASSSNRNTEAFF
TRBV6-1	CASLTGGPTYEQYF
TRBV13	CASSQATGEAFF
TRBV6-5	CASSPGGVPGYEQYF